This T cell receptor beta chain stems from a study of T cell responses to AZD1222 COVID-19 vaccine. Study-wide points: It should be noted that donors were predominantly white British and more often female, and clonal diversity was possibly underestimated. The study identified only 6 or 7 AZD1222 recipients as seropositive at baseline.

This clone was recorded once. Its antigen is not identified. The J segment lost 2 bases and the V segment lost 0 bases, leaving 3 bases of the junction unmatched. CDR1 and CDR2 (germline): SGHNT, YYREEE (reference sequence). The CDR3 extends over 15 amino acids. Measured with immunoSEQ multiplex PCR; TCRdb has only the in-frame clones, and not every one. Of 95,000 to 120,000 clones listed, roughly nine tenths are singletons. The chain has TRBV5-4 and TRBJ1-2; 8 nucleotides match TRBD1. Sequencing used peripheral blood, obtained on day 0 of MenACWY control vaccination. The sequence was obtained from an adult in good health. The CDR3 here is CASSLAGQGNYGYTF. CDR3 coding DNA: TGTGCCAGCAGCTTGGCCGGACAGGGCAACTATGGCTACACCTTC.